These 30 T cell receptor beta chains originate from one sample sequenced in a study of blood T cell repertoires in COVID-19 (dated by TCRdb to about 2020). Library method: the immunoSEQ multiplex PCR assay. Drawn from immuneACCESS, this table holds only the in-frame rearrangements with V and J called that TCRdb kept. Clones are partly lost; checked studies trace under half to an unresolved V gene and leave the rest unexplained. Recorded for this sample are some 260,000 clones; nearly 90% of them occurred a single time. The leading ten clones occupy around 3% of the sample. The sequencing sample was made of peripheral blood. The receptors derive from a man aged 18 to 29 with active or convalescent COVID-19.

This chain links TRBV3-1 (or the pseudogene TRBV3-2) with TRBJ2-2; tentatively, D is TRBD2 (5 bases). The CDR3 is made up of 13 amino acids. V lost 3 bases and J lost 4, with 6 bases in between. The germline CDR1 and CDR2 sequences are LGHDT and YNNKEL (reference sequence). The DNA of the CDR3 is TGTGCCAGCAGCCAGACTACCACCGGGGAGCTGTTTTTT. Translating gives CASSQTTTGELFF.

The chain recombines TRBV7-9 with TRBJ1-1; D remains ambiguous. Germline-derived CDR1 and CDR2 are SEHNR and FQNEAQ (reference sequence). CDR3 length: 15 residues. V was cut by 3 bases and J by 2 bases, with 13 bases left in between. The CDR3 sequence is CASSFGREGNTEAFF. The CDR3 DNA sequence: TGTGCCAGCAGCTTTGGGAGGGAAGGTAACACTGAAGCTTTCTTT.

This chain links TRBV5-1 with TRBJ1-1, with 7 bases aligning to TRBD1. V lost 0 bases, J lost 8 bases, and 1 base stayed unmatched. Germline V gene data show CDR1 as SGHRS and CDR2 as YFSETQ. There are 12 residues in the CDR3. CDR3 loop: CASSLGGQEAFF. The CDR3, as DNA: TGCGCCAGCAGCTTGGGGGGACAGGAAGCTTTCTTT.

The V gene is TRBV18, the J gene TRBJ1-2; TRBD1 aligns across 7 bases. CDR3 length: 16 amino acids. Trimming took 0 bases from V and 3 from J; bases not matched to a gene: 7. The germline CDR1 and CDR2 sequences are KGHSH and LQKENI. As DNA, the CDR3 is TGTGCCAGCTCACCACCGTTCCAGGGGGGAGACTATGGCTACACCTTC. Protein: CASSPPFQGGDYGYTF.

V and J are TRBV5-1 and TRBJ1-6; D gene uncertain. The CDR3 contains 15 residues. Deletions cut 0 bases from V and 7 bases from J, with 11 bases between. Germline V gene sequence: CDR1 SGHRS, CDR2 YFSETQ. CDR3 sequence (DNA): TGCGCCAGCAGCTTGGGCGTTCAGAGGAATTCACCCCTCCACTTT. Translation: CASSLGVQRNSPLHF. The whole variable domain, remainder taken from reference TRBV5-1 and TRBJ1-6, is KAGVTQTPRYLIKTRGQQVTLSCSPISGHRSVSWYQQTPGQGLQFLFEYFSETQRNKGNFPGRFSGRQFSNSRSEMNVSTLELGDSALYLCASSLGVQRNSPLHFGNGTRLTVT.

The chain couples TRBV6-6 to TRBJ1-3, with 7 bases matching TRBD1. The germline V gene encodes CDR1 MNHNY and CDR2 SVGAGI (reference sequence). Germline trimming cut 8 bases from V and 1 base from J; bases unmatched to any gene: 5. The CDR3 spans 14 residues. The CDR3 spells CASAGGQSGNTIYF. In DNA, the CDR3 is TGTGCCAGCGCAGGGGGTCAGTCTGGAAACACCATATATTTT.

V and J are TRBV7-9 and TRBJ1-6, with D possibly TRBD1 on 5 matching bases. Trimming took 0 bases from V and 8 from J, leaving 17 bases between them. The CDR3 loop spans 17 amino acids. From germline, CDR1 is SEHNR and CDR2 FQNEAQ (reference sequence). CDR3 nucleotides: TGTGCCAGCAGCTTAGCGGGGGGAAGGGATGTGGATTCACCCCTCCACTTT. Protein: CASSLAGGRDVDSPLHF.

The chain is built from TRBV19 and TRBJ1-5; D remains unclear. This CDR3 has 14 residues. From germline, CDR1 is LNHDA and CDR2 SQIVND (reference sequence). V shed 3 bases and J shed 6 bases, with 12 bases lying between them. As DNA, the CDR3 is TGTGCCAGTAGTATCACTCCCCGGGGTCAGCCCCAGCATTTT. Translating it yields CASSITPRGQPQHF.

The chain couples TRBV7-9 to TRBJ1-1; 7 nucleotides match TRBD1. CDR3 length equals 13 residues. V gave up 6 bases and J gave up 8 bases; unmatched junction bases: 9. From germline, CDR1 is SEHNR and CDR2 FQNEAQ (reference sequence). In nucleotides, the CDR3 is TGTGCCAGCAGTTATCAGACAGGGATGGAAGCTTTCTTT. Protein product: CASSYQTGMEAFF.

V gene TRBV3-1 (or the pseudogene TRBV3-2) combines with J gene TRBJ1-1; perhaps TRBD1 as D (6 bases). The CDR3 loop spans 14 amino acids. V lost 3 bases and J 11 bases, leaving 19 bases between the germline ends. Germline V CDR1 and CDR2: LGHDT, YNNKEL (reference sequence). The CDR3 nucleotides read TGTGCCAGCAGCCAGGGCGGGGGCATAGGTGGTGCTTTCTTT. Translated: CASSQGGGIGGAFF.

The chain joins TRBV19 to TRBJ2-7; 14 positions agree with TRBD2. The length of the CDR3 is 15 residues. With V trimmed by 6 bases and J by 2 bases, 3 bases remained unmatched. Germline V gives CDR1 LNHDA, CDR2 SQIVND (reference sequence). CDR3 sequence: CASSTGLAGAYEQYF. The CDR3 DNA reads TGTGCCAGTAGCACGGGACTAGCGGGGGCCTACGAGCAGTACTTC.

Comment on this clone: The junction departs from germline at one end; a sequencing error may be responsible. The genes are TRBV25-1 and TRBJ1-2; D uncertain. The CDR3 spans 14 residues. Germline V gene data show CDR1 as MGHDK and CDR2 as SYGVNS. The CDR3 region has the DNA TGTGCCAGCAGCCCTAATCTATATAACTATGGCTGCACCTTC. Its protein product is CASSPNLYNYGCTF.

V gene TRBV9 combines with J gene TRBJ2-1, with TRBD2 matching over 7 bases. The CDR3 is 16 residues long. Germline loops: CDR1 SGDLS, CDR2 YYNGEE. The trim removed 0 bases at V and 6 bases at J, leaving 9 bases unmatched. Here the CDR3 reads CASSVGGGTQSNEQFF. Here the CDR3 DNA reads TGTGCCAGCAGCGTAGGGGGGGGTACCCAGTCCAATGAGCAGTTCTTC.

J is TRBJ1-4 and V is TRBV5-6, with D possibly being TRBD1 (5 bases). Trimming cost V 6 bases and J 8 bases, with 14 bases left between them. The CDR3 has 13 residues. The germline V gene has CDR1 SGHDT and CDR2 YYEEEE. The CDR3 reads CASTFGGDEKLFF. The CDR3 DNA reads as TGTGCCAGCACCTTCGGGGGGGACGAAAAACTGTTTTTT.

The chain links TRBV19 to TRBJ1-4, with D tentatively TRBD1 (6 bases). The V gene lost 6 bases and the J gene lost 0 bases, with 8 bases spanning the gap. This CDR3 has 14 amino acids. Germline CDR1 reads LNHDA; CDR2 reads SQIVND (reference sequence). Written as DNA, the CDR3 is TGTGCCAGTAGCAGGGGCCCAACTAATGAAAAACTGTTTTTT. Protein sequence: CASSRGPTNEKLFF.

CDR3 coding DNA: TGTGCCAGCAGTTCCGGGACAGGGGATGAAAAACTGTTTTTT. This codes for CASSSGTGDEKLFF. The gene calls are TRBV28 and TRBJ1-4, with 10 nucleotides matching TRBD1. Germline loops: CDR1 MDHEN, CDR2 SYDVKM. This CDR3 is 14 amino acids long. V gave up 4 bases and J gave up 6 bases; unmatched junction bases: 2.

This rearrangement joins TRBV10-3 to TRBJ2-2; D is uncertain. Germline V gives CDR1 ENHRY, CDR2 SYGVKD. There are 14 residues in the CDR3. Trimming cost V 3 bases and J 2 bases, with 7 bases left between them. The CDR3 sequence: CAISDKHNTGELFF. DNA for the CDR3: TGTGCCATCAGTGACAAACATAACACCGGGGAGCTGTTTTTT.

The V call is TRBV7-2, the J call TRBJ1-3; D is undetermined. CDR3 size: 13 residues. The ends were cut back, 4 bases at V and 3 bases at J, with 7 bases in the middle. Germline CDR1 and CDR2: SGHTA and FQGNSA. The CDR3 bases are TGTGCCAGCAGCTCCGGGGTTGGAAACACCATATATTTT. Amino acids: CASSSGVGNTIYF.

The rearrangement joins TRBV7-2 to TRBJ2-5; maybe TRBD1 (6 bases). This CDR3 has 14 amino acids. Germline V gene lookup returns CDR1 SGHTA and CDR2 FQGNSA. Trimming took 0 bases from V and 5 from J, leaving 10 bases between them. The chain's CDR3 is CASSLAGAAETQYF. The CDR3 DNA reads as TGTGCCAGCAGCTTAGCGGGGGCCGCTGAGACCCAGTACTTC. Full variable domain (remainder filled in from reference TRBV7-2 and TRBJ2-5): GAGVSQSPSNKVTEKGKDVELRCDPISGHTALYWYRQSLGQGLEFLIYFQGNSAPDKSGLPSDRFSAERTGGSVSTLTIQRTQQEDSAVYLCASSLAGAAETQYFGPGTRLLVL.

The V gene is TRBV9, the J gene TRBJ2-2, with TRBD2 identical over 15 bases. Germline CDR1 and CDR2: SGDLS and YYNGEE. This CDR3 contains 19 residues. With V trimmed by 4 bases and J by 1 base, 8 bases remained unmatched. CDR3 loop: CASSTTPGLAGGNTGELFF. The CDR3 nucleotides read TGTGCCAGCAGCACAACGCCGGGACTAGCGGGAGGGAACACCGGGGAGCTGTTTTTT.

This rearrangement joins TRBV27 to TRBJ2-1; TRBD2 matches at 9 bases. Germline V gives CDR1 MNHEY, CDR2 SMNVEV (reference sequence). The CDR3 contains 15 residues. V was pared by 5 bases and J by 3 bases, with 5 bases of the junction left unmatched. CDR3 DNA: TGTGCCAGCAGTCTGTTAGCGGGAGTCTACAATGAGCAGTTCTTC. Translation: CASSLLAGVYNEQFF.

CDR3 loop: CASSDLLRGVGNQPQHF. DNA for the CDR3: TGTGCCAGCAGTGACCTCCTCAGGGGAGTGGGCAATCAGCCCCAGCATTTT. V is TRBV6-1 and J is TRBJ1-5; the D gene is possibly TRBD1 (6 bases). The CDR3 is 17 residues long. The V end lost 3 bases, the J end lost 2 bases, and 17 bases lay between the germline ends. The germline CDR1 and CDR2 sequences are MNHNS and SASEGT.

The V and J genes are TRBV28 and TRBJ2-5; 12 bases line up with TRBD1. This CDR3 spans 16 amino acids. V dropped 3 bases and J dropped 2; count of bases not matched to a gene: 4. CDR1 and CDR2 (germline): MDHEN, SYDVKM. The CDR3 reads CASSLGQGARQETQYF. CDR3 nucleotide sequence: TGTGCCAGCAGTTTGGGACAGGGGGCGCGACAAGAGACCCAGTACTTC. The variable domain in full, completed from reference TRBV28 and TRBJ2-5, reads DVKVTQSSRYLVKRTGEKVFLECVQDMDHENMFWYRQDPGLGLRLIYFSYDVKMKEKGDIPEGYSVSREKKERFSLILESASTNQTSMYLCASSLGQGARQETQYFGPGTRLLVL.

The V call is TRBV20-1, the J call TRBJ2-5, with 11 nucleotides matching TRBD2. The CDR3 has 16 amino acids. The V segment lost 3 bases and the J segment 4 bases; nucleotides outside the gene matches: 10. The germline V gene encodes CDR1 DFQATT and CDR2 SNEGSKA (reference sequence). DNA of the CDR3: TGCAGTGCTAGTCCTAGCGGGGGGTTCAGGGGAGAGACCCAGTACTTC. Protein sequence: CSASPSGGFRGETQYF.

The chain is built from TRBV13 and TRBJ1-1; weak D call: TRBD1 (6 bases). Trimming removed 1 base from V and 6 bases from J, with 15 bases in between. The CDR3 is 15 residues long. The germline gives CDR1 PRHDT, CDR2 FYEKMQ (reference sequence). The CDR3 DNA sequence: TGTGCCAGCAGCTTAGATCCGGGCAGGGGATCTGAAGCTTTCTTT. As protein: CASSLDPGRGSEAFF.

The chain combines TRBV6-6 with TRBJ1-2, with D hard to call. The germline V and J ends were trimmed by 0 bases and 0 bases, with 5 bases remaining between them. The CDR3 loop spans 14 amino acids. Germline CDR1 MNHNY, CDR2 SVGAGI (reference sequence). Here the CDR3 DNA reads TGTGCCAGCAGTTACTCGGACTCTAACTATGGCTACACCTTC. It specifies CASSYSDSNYGYTF.

In this sample, this clone turned up once. V and J are TRBV5-1 and TRBJ2-7; 7 nucleotides line up with TRBD1. Per germline, CDR1 SGHRS and CDR2 YFSETQ. This CDR3 is 13 amino acids long. V dropped 3 bases and J dropped 3; count of bases not matched to a gene: 3. CDR3 protein: CASSWDSIYEQYF. Here the CDR3 DNA reads TGCGCCAGCAGCTGGGACAGCATCTACGAGCAGTACTTC.

The rearrangement links TRBV19 to TRBJ2-7; no firm D call. Germline V CDR1 and CDR2: LNHDA, SQIVND (reference sequence). The V and J ends lost 1 base and 4 bases respectively, with 14 bases between them. The CDR3 spans 15 residues. Written as DNA, the CDR3 is TGTGCCAGTAGTATAGGTAGCAGCCCCAAATACGAGCAGTACTTC. It yields the protein CASSIGSSPKYEQYF.

In nucleotides, the CDR3 is TGTGCCAGCAGCTTGTATGAGCGGGACCTCTACAATGAGCAGTTCTTC. Translating gives CASSLYERDLYNEQFF. V gene TRBV5-6 combines with J gene TRBJ2-1, with 7 bases matching TRBD2. Germline CDR1 and CDR2: SGHDT and YYEEEE. The trim removed 1 base at V and 3 bases at J, leaving 7 bases unmatched. The CDR3 is made up of 16 amino acids.

This chain joins TRBV15 and TRBJ1-2, with TRBD1 matching 7 bases. Germline V gives CDR1 LNHNV, CDR2 YYDKDF (reference sequence). The V gene end was trimmed by 1 base and the J gene end by 8 bases; junction bases not matched to a gene: 10. The length of the CDR3 is 15 residues. In nucleotides, the CDR3 is TGTGCCACCAGCAGAGTAAGATCAGGGGGTGAGGGCTACACCTTC. Its protein is CATSRVRSGGEGYTF.